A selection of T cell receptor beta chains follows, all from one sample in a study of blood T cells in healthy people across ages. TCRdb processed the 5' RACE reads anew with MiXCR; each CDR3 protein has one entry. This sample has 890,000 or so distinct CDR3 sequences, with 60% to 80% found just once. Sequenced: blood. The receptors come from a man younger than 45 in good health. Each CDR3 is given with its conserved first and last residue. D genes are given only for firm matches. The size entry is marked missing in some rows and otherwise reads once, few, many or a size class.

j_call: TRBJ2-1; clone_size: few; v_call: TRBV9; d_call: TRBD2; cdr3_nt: TGTGCCAGGGGGAAAACTAAGGCGGGGGGGCCGAGCTCCTACAATGAGCAGTTCTTC; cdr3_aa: CARGKTKAGGPSSYNEQFF
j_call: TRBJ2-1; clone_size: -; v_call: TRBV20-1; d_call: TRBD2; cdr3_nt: TGCAGTGCTACGTTGGGACTAGGGTACAATGAGCAGTTCTTC; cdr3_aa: CSATLGLGYNEQFF
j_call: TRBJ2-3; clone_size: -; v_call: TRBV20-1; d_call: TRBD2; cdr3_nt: TGCAGTGCTAGCCAGCGGGGGCCTCGCGATACGCAGTATTTT; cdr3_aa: CSASQRGPRDTQYF
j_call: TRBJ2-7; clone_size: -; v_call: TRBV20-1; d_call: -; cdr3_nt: TGCAGTGCTAGAGATCCGGGGGTCTTGACAGGTTCCACCTACGAGCAGTACTTC; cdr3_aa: CSARDPGVLTGSTYEQYF
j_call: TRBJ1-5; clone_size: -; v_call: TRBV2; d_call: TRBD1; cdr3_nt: TGTGCCAGCCGGGACAGGGCCAGCAATCAGCCCCAGCATTTT; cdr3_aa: CASRDRASNQPQHF
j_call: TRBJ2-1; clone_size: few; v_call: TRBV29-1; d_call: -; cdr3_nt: TGCAGCGTTGAGTCCGGGTCGCACAATGAGCAGTTCTTC; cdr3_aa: CSVESGSHNEQFF
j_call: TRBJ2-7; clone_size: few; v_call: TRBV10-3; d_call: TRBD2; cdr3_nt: TGTGCCATCAGCGGACTAGCGGGGGGTCACGAGCAGTACTTC; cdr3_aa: CAISGLAGGHEQYF
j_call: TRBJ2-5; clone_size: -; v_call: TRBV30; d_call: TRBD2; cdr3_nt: TGTGCCGGGAGGGGTAGCGGGGAGACCCAGTACTTC; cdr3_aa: CAGRGSGETQYF
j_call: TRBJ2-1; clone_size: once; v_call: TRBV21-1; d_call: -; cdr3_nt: TGTGCCAGCAGCAAAGCTGCCGGCGGGACACCCAGATACAATGAGCAGTTCTTC; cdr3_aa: CASSKAAGGTPRYNEQFF
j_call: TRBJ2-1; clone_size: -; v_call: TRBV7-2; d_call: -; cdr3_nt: TGTGCCAGCAGCCCCTATGAGGTTGAGCAGTTCTTC; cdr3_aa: CASSPYEVEQFF
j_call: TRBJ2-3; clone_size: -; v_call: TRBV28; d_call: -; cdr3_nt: TGTGCCAGCACCGGACGGGGGCGAGGCGGGGATACGCAGTATTTT; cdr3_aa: CASTGRGRGGDTQYF
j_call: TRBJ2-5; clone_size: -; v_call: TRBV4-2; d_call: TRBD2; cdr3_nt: TGTGCCAGCAGCCAAGCTAACGGGGGGGCTCGAGAGACCCAGTACTTC; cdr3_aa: CASSQANGGARETQYF
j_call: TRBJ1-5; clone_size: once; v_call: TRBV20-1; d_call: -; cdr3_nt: TGCAGTGCTAATAAGGATAGGGTAGGACAGCCCCAGCATTTT; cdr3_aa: CSANKDRVGQPQHF
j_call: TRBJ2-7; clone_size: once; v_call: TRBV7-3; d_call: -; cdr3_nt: TGTGCCAGCAGCTCAAGTCCGGCCTACGAGCAGTACTTC; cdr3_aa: CASSSSPAYEQYF
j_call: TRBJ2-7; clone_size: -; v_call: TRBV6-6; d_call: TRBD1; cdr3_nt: TGTGCCAGCAGGAAAGACCAGGGGGACTACGAGCAGTACTTC; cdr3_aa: CASRKDQGDYEQYF
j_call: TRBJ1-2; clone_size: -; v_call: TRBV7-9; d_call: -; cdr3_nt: TGTGCCAGCAGCTTAGCCAGGGGCGCGGCTGGCTACACCTTC; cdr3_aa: CASSLARGAAGYTF
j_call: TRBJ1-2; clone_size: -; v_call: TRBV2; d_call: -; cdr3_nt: TGTGCCAGCAGTTCCATCCGGGACCTTAACTATGGCTACACCTTC; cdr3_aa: CASSSIRDLNYGYTF